This T cell receptor (beta chain) was captured in a study of PD-1 blockade in classical Hodgkin lymphoma (dated by TCRdb to between 2020 and 2021). Regarding the complete study: Nivolumab dosing was 3 mg/kg intravenously every 2 weeks, continuing until either disease progression or unacceptable toxicity. To define a peripheral blood immune signature of response to PD-1 blockade in classical Hodgkin lymphoma, the study combined TCR beta sequencing with CyTOF.

Comments on this clone: The clone's antigen remains unknown. Per-nucleotide qualities are absent, and no much larger clonotype sits a single base away.

The Qiagen DNeasy kit was used to extract genomic DNA from unsorted PBMCs and from the negatively selected CD4+ and CD8+ fractions. TCR beta CDR3 regions were amplified by immunoSEQ multiplex PCR using primers annealing to V and J segments. A synthetic immune receptor repertoire was used to minimize amplification bias, and any remaining bias was removed computationally after sequencing. On the authors' methods: Repertoire diversity was quantified as the Shannon entropy index using custom Python scripts. Unsorted, CD4+ and CD8+ repertoires were analyzed separately, except in combined analyses where CD4+ and CD8+ sequences were merged in silico. A clone was considered expanded if an increase in frequency of at least 2-fold after treatment relative to C1D1 was found, and a pseudocount of 0.5 was applied to clones undetected at baseline. Clones with 0 or 1 copy at C1D1 were defined as singleton clones, while clones with 2 or more copies were defined as non-singleton clones. Clones expanded in unsorted samples were annotated as CD4+, CD8+ or unknown by matching protein sequences in sorted samples from the same patient. Wilcoxon tests on paired samples were used to test changes in diversity from C1D1 to C4D1. Sourced from immuneACCESS, this table was stored by TCRdb with only in-frame sequences that have V and J called. A share of the clones is absent; for the studies checked, an unresolved V gene accounts for under half, and the remainder has no known explanation. That table furnishes V, J and clone size, whereas the DNA furnished D and trimming. The sample yields 20,000 or so clones; less than 85% were counted once. The ten largest make up under 7.5% of the sample.

Beyond this particular receptor, the publication reports: Patients starting nivolumab less than 1 year after ASCT had lower diversity and were excluded from later analyses to avoid confounding by immune reconstitution. Baseline TCR diversity was reported as lower in newly diagnosed patients than in healthy donors, and lower still in relapsed/refractory patients. CD4+ but not CD8+ TCR diversity rose significantly by C4D1 (p=0.0027 vs p=0.16), most apparent in complete responders (p=0.02). The study was limited to a single clinical trial cohort, and causes of repertoire differences, possibly disease activity or prior therapy, remained undefined. Trial patients achieving complete response had baseline diversity similar to newly diagnosed patients, whereas partial responders and progressors had significantly lower diversity.

CDR1 and CDR2 (MNHNY, SVGAGI) derive from the germline V gene (reference sequence). Including the terminal cysteine and phenylalanine, the CDR3 comprises 13 residues. Only the CDR3 part of the read is kept: 39 bases, read in frame from the first base. The V end loses 5 bases and the J end loses 5 bases, and a stretch of 10 bases separates them. The sample's time point, from its label and the paper: cycle 1 day 1 (C1D1), immediately before nivolumab initiation. Relapse after autologous stem cell transplantation had occurred in all trial patients, and cohorts A, B and C were distinguished by prior brentuximab vedotin exposure. The trial cohort included 50 to 70 patients with relapsed/refractory classical Hodgkin lymphoma, and each patient had a best overall response of complete response, partial response or progressive disease. In the multi-cohort phase II CheckMate 205 trial, trial patients received single-agent nivolumab. Best overall response was determined by an independent review committee according to the 2007 International Working Group response criteria. Trial PBMCs were obtained immediately prior to nivolumab initiation (C1D1) and on therapy at cycle 2 day 1 and cycle 4 day 1. Peripheral blood was collected in 8 mL Vacutainer Cell Preparation Tubes, from which PBMCs were isolated by centrifugation and then cryopreserved.

The sample in question was peripheral blood mononuclear cells (PBMCs), obtained at baseline. The chain is made from TRBV6-6 and TRBJ1-5, and the D gene may be TRBD1, 5 bases matching. This TCR came from a human donor with classical Hodgkin lymphoma. The bases are TGTGCCAGCAGTAGGGGTGGCGATCAGCCCCAGCATTTT. Protein translation: CASSRGGDQPQHF.